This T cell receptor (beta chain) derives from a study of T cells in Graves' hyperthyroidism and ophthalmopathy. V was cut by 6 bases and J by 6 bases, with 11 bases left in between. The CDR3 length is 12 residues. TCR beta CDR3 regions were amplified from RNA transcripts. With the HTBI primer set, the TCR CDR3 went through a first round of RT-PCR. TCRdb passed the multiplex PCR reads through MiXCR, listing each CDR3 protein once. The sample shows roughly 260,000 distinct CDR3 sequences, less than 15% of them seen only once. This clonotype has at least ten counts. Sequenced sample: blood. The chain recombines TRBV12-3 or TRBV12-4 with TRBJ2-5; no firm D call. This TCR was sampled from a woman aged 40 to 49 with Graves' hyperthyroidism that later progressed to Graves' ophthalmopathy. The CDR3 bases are TGTGCCAGCAGAGGAGACCCCCAGACCCAGTACTTC. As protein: CASRGDPQTQYF.